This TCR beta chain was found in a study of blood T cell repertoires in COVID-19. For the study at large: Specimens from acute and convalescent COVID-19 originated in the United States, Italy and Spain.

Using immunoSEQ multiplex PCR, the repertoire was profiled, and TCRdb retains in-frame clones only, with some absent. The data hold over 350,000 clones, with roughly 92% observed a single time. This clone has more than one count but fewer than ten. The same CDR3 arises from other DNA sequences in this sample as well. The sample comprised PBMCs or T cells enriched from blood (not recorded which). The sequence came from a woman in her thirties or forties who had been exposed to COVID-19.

CDR3 in DNA: TGTGCCAGCCGGGACAGAGAAAATTCACCCCTCCACTTT. It codes for CASRDRENSPLHF. The J gene is TRBJ1-6, the V gene TRBV25-1; TRBD1 matches 7 bases. Germline values: CDR1 MGHDK, CDR2 SYGVNS. This CDR3 region has 13 residues. J gave up 7 bases and V 8 bases, and 5 bases lay outside the gene matches.